This T cell receptor (beta chain) was retrieved from a study of T cell responses to AZD1222 COVID-19 vaccine. Looking at the study overall: Analyses pooled second doses at about 4 or about 12 weeks. The study, taken as a whole, reports: White British ancestry dominated among donors, who included more females, and clonal diversity was possibly underestimated. Spike-spanning, vaccine-associated CD4 TCRs were dominant at 160-218 and 743-854. Seropositive AZD1222 recipients at baseline numbered only 6 or 7.

The CDR3 length is 16 residues. Deletions cut 5 bases from V and 0 bases from J, with 16 bases between. CDR1 SEHNR and CDR2 FQNEAQ come from the germline V gene (reference sequence). TCRdb's table, derived via immunoSEQ multiplex PCR, lists solely in-frame clones and lacks some. The sample carries some 160,000 clones, just under 95% recorded once. Worth noting for this clone: Its antigen is currently unknown.

This TCR came from an adult in good health. V and J are TRBV7-9 and TRBJ1-1, with TRBD1 as a possible D gene (6 bases). The sample was peripheral blood, taken on day 0 of AZD1222 vaccination. CDR3 residues: CASSPRQEMLNTEAFF. As DNA, the CDR3 is TGTGCCAGCAGCCCCAGACAGGAGATGTTGAACACTGAAGCTTTCTTT.